This T cell receptor (beta chain) was obtained from a study of T cells after yellow fever vaccination. At the level of the study: Low-cell-number fractions underwent preparation using SMART-Seq v4 Ultra Low Input.

Study-level results: A limited proportion of clonotypes was detected within both the CD4 and CD8 compartments. A large majority of primary-vaccination clones showed up again after the booster (about 97% CD4, 88% CD8). The secondary response showed a weaker magnitude and a faster peak, day 5 versus 15.

The sample holds many counts of this clonotype. What it binds is unknown. One entry per CDR3 protein, called by TCRdb with MiXCR from the 5' RACE reads. Altogether 120,000 or so distinct CDR3 sequences are present, 7.2% being singletons, with the ten largest covering roughly 2.5%. The junction had 5 bases not matched to a gene; V was cut back by 1 base and J by 12 bases. The CDR3 totals 13 residues. The germline V gene encodes CDR1 SGHTA and CDR2 FQGNSA. The receptor comes from a young man who received the YFV17D yellow fever vaccine. Sequencing was performed on CD4+ T cells sorted from PBMCs, taken roughly seven weeks after the first yellow fever vaccination. This chain joins TRBV7-2 and TRBJ2-1, with 8 positions matching TRBD2. In DNA form, the CDR3 reads TGTGCCAGCAGCTTAGGGCCACGGGAGGGGCAGTTCTTC. Encoded protein: CASSLGPREGQFF.